A single sample is the source of the 30 T cell receptor beta chains below, sequenced in a study of T cell repertoires in cytomegalovirus infection (dated 2019 in TCRdb). Sequencing was performed on an Illumina HiSeq 1500. The public reads were reprocessed in TCRdb via fastp at Q25 and MiXCR, keeping in-frame beta chains. When rows share a CDR3 protein, they turn into one entry using the most common DNA and genes. For this sample there are about 280,000 distinct CDR3 sequences; about 20% appear just once. Roughly 19% of the sample is in the top ten clones. These receptors' antigens are unknown. In light of the paper, this sample's treatment or condition label describes: in vitro stimulation with specific CMV peptide epitopes to enrich CMV-specific T cells. The sample was cultured PBMCs, taken from culture after CMV antigen stimulation. These receptors all come from a human donor in good health (CMV status not recorded). Some clones in this sample may be carry-over from other donors' samples.

Many counts were recorded for this clonotype. CDR3 amino acids: CASSLTSGKETQYF. CDR3 sequence (DNA): TGTGCCAGCAGTTTAACTAGCGGTAAAGAGACCCAGTACTTC. The chain employs TRBV12-3 or TRBV12-4 and TRBJ2-5; 8 nucleotides align to TRBD2. Trimming at V came to 2 bases and at J to 3 bases, leaving 2 bases not matched to a gene. This CDR3 is built from 14 residues.

Only a few counts were recorded for this clonotype. This chain connects TRBV19 to TRBJ2-2, with TRBD1 matching over 7 bases. The CDR3 contains 15 residues. In germline, CDR1 is LNHDA, CDR2 SQIVND (reference sequence). V was pared by 5 bases and J by 6 bases, with 9 bases of the junction left unmatched. CDR3 bases: TGTGCCAGTAGTGTGGTAGCAGGGGGAGCCGGGGAGCTGTTTTTT. This gives the protein CASSVVAGGAGELFF.

The sample holds a few counts of this clonotype. The rearrangement uses TRBV4-3 and TRBJ1-1; D call uncertain. The CDR3 spans 18 residues. The V gene lost 3 bases and the J gene lost 0 bases, with 20 bases spanning the gap. The V gene's germline CDR1 is LGHNA and CDR2 YSLEER. CDR3 loop: CASSHPEGGPTLNTEAFF. In DNA, the CDR3 is TGCGCCAGCAGCCACCCGGAGGGTGGACCGACATTGAACACTGAAGCTTTCTTT.

CDR3 coding DNA: TGCAGTGCCCCGGACAGCGCTAACTATGGCTACACCTTC. It specifies CSAPDSANYGYTF. The J gene is TRBJ1-2, the V gene TRBV20-1, with TRBD1 as a possible D gene (6 bases). V was shortened by 6 bases and J by 0 bases, with 11 bases between the two germline ends. The CDR3 is 13 amino acids. Germline V gene lookup returns CDR1 DFQATT and CDR2 SNEGSKA (reference sequence).

V usage is TRBV7-9 and J usage is TRBJ1-5; D gene uncertain. The CDR3 extends over 10 amino acids. Germline V CDR1 and CDR2: SEHNR, FQNEAQ (reference sequence). The V and J ends lost 8 bases and 5 bases respectively, with 4 bases between them. This chain's CDR3 is CASGYQPQHF. The DNA for the CDR3 is TGTGCCAGCGGCTATCAGCCCCAGCATTTT.

The sample holds many counts of this clonotype. CDR3 sequence: CASSVGLAGVYSNEQFF. The CDR3 DNA is TGTGCCAGCAGCGTCGGACTAGCGGGAGTGTACAGTAATGAGCAGTTCTTC. The chain couples TRBV7-3 to TRBJ2-1; 13 bases fit TRBD2. Trimming removed 5 bases from V and 7 bases from J; junction bases left unmatched: 11. The CDR3 is 17 amino acids. In germline, CDR1 is SGHTA, CDR2 FQGTGA.

The chain joins TRBV11-3 to TRBJ1-1, with D unresolved. The V and J ends lost 5 bases and 4 bases respectively, with 11 bases between them. The germline V gene has CDR1 SGHNT and CDR2 YENEEA. The CDR3 is 13 amino acids. In DNA, the CDR3 is TGTGCCAGCAGCGTGGGAACGGGCACTGAAGCTTTCTTT. Encoded protein: CASSVGTGTEAFF.

This clonotype has a handful of counts. This chain joins TRBV11-2 and TRBJ2-5, with D possibly being TRBD2 (5 bases). V lost 5 bases, J lost 4 bases, and 17 bases lay in between. The CDR3 totals 15 residues. CDR1 SGHAT and CDR2 FQNNGV come from the germline V gene. The DNA of the CDR3 is TGTGCCAGCAGCCCGACGGGGTTCGGCTTAGAGACCCAGTACTTC. Translation gives CASSPTGFGLETQYF.

The chain combines TRBV7-9 with TRBJ1-2, with 9 bases aligning to TRBD1. J gave up 3 bases and V 5 bases, and 4 bases lay outside the gene matches. CDR3 length: 14 amino acids. Germline-derived CDR1 and CDR2 are SEHNR and FQNEAQ (reference sequence). CDR3 coding DNA: TGTGCCAGCAGCCTCCGGGACAGGGACTATGGCTACACCTTC. This translates into CASSLRDRDYGYTF.

This clonotype has at least ten counts. This chain links TRBV7-2 with TRBJ2-1, with a tentative D call TRBD1 (5 bases). Trimming stripped 4 bases from V and 10 bases from J, with 14 bases between. The CDR3 sequence is 13 residues long. From germline, CDR1 is SGHTA and CDR2 FQGNSA. The CDR3 nucleotides are TGTGCCAGCAGCTCTCAAGGGGTAGGGGAGCAGTTCTTC. Translating gives CASSSQGVGEQFF.

The chain recombines TRBV6-5 with TRBJ2-1, with D maybe TRBD1 (6 bases). The CDR3 has 14 amino acids. Looked up from germline, CDR1 is MNHEY and CDR2 is SVGAGI. The V end lost 10 bases, the J end lost 2 bases, and 15 bases lay between the germline ends. Here the CDR3 reads CATAPQGTYNEQFF. The CDR3 DNA reads TGTGCCACTGCCCCACAGGGAACCTACAATGAGCAGTTCTTC.

This clonotype was seen a few times. V is TRBV28 and J is TRBJ2-5, with 7 bases aligning to TRBD2. J was trimmed by 4 bases and V by 4 bases; bases with no gene match: 15. The CDR3 has 17 amino acids. CDR1 is MDHEN and CDR2 is SYDVKM in the germline V gene. CDR3 protein: CASSSVGLAEVGETQYF. The DNA of the CDR3 is TGTGCCAGCAGTTCCGTCGGGCTAGCGGAGGTCGGAGAGACCCAGTACTTC.

The chain carries TRBV27 and TRBJ1-1, with no clear D. The V end lost 8 bases, the J end lost 7 bases, and 20 bases lay between the germline ends. The CDR3 runs 14 residues. The germline CDR1 and CDR2 sequences are MNHEY and SMNVEV (reference sequence). The CDR3, as DNA: TGTGCCAGCCGAGTGGTTCGAGGTAGTGGTGAAGCTTTCTTT. Protein product: CASRVVRGSGEAFF.

This clonotype occurred a few times. The gene calls are TRBV6-2 or TRBV6-3 and TRBJ2-5; the match to TRBD1 covers 8 bases. The length of the CDR3 is 14 residues. Germline-derived CDR1 and CDR2 are MNHEY and SVGEGT. Germline trimming cut 0 bases from V and 4 bases from J; bases unmatched to any gene: 1. The DNA of the CDR3 is TGTGCCAGCAGTTACTCCGACAGGGGAGAGACCCAGTACTTC. Amino acid sequence: CASSYSDRGETQYF.

This clonotype has at least ten counts. This sequence joins TRBV12-3 or TRBV12-4 and TRBJ1-1; 9 bases are a match to TRBD1. The CDR3 length is 13 residues. Trimming removed 6 bases from V and 4 bases from J; junction bases left unmatched: 3. CDR3 in DNA: TGTGCCAGCAGCTTGGGACAGGGCACTGAAGCTTTCTTT. This gives the protein CASSLGQGTEAFF.

This clonotype has a handful of counts. The rearrangement joins TRBV20-1 to TRBJ1-4; D is ambiguous. V dropped 0 bases and J dropped 3 bases, with 11 bases sitting between them. The germline V gene encodes CDR1 DFQATT and CDR2 SNEGSKA (reference sequence). This CDR3 region has 15 residues. The CDR3 spells CSARDARHSNEKLFF. The CDR3 DNA is TGCAGTGCTAGAGATGCGAGACACTCTAATGAAAAACTGTTTTTT.

This clonotype was detected many times. V and J are TRBV19 and TRBJ1-5, with a tentative D call TRBD1 (6 bases). Germline loops: CDR1 LNHDA, CDR2 SQIVND (reference sequence). V lost 6 bases to trimming and J lost 6 bases, with 18 bases between them. The length of the CDR3 is 15 residues. In DNA, the CDR3 is TGTGCCAGTAGATCTCAGGGGTTTCAAGTTCAGCCCCAGCATTTT. Protein product: CASRSQGFQVQPQHF. Supplemented by reference TRBV19 and TRBJ1-5, the full variable domain reads DGGITQSPKYLFRKEGQNVTLSCEQNLNHDAMYWYRQDPGQGLRLIYYSQIVNDFQKGDIAEGYSVSREKKESFPLTVTSAQKNPTAFYLCASRSQGFQVQPQHFGDGTRLSIL.

The V call is TRBV19, the J call TRBJ2-5; 9 nucleotides line up with TRBD1. CDR1 and CDR2 from the germline V gene are LNHDA and SQIVND (reference sequence). The J segment lost 4 bases and the V segment lost 5 bases, leaving 11 bases of the junction unmatched. The CDR3 sequence is 16 residues long. CDR3 sequence: CASSPGPGQGGETQYF. The CDR3, as DNA: TGTGCCAGTAGTCCCGGGCCGGGACAGGGAGGAGAGACCCAGTACTTC.

The genes are TRBV6-1 and TRBJ2-1, with 10 bases lining up with TRBD2. The trim removed 2 bases at V and 5 bases at J, leaving 3 bases unmatched. CDR1 MNHNS and CDR2 SASEGT come from the germline V gene. CDR3 length: 15 amino acids. As DNA, the CDR3 is TGTGCCAGCAGTGAATGGACTAGCGGAAACAATGAGCAGTTCTTC. It specifies CASSEWTSGNNEQFF.

This clonotype was picked up a small number of times. The chain links TRBV2 to TRBJ2-7; 12 nucleotides agree with TRBD2. V was clipped by 4 bases and J by 7 bases; unmatched bases: 11. There are 16 residues in the CDR3. The germline CDR1 and CDR2 sequences are SNHLY and FYNNEI. In DNA, the CDR3 is TGTGCCAGCAGTGTAGCGCAGACTAGCGGGAGAAGGGAGCAGTACTTC. This translates into CASSVAQTSGRREQYF. The variable domain in full, completed from reference TRBV2 and TRBJ2-7, reads EPEVTQTPSHQVTQMGQEVILRCVPISNHLYFYWYRQILGQKVEFLVSFYNNEISEKSEIFDDQFSVERPDGSNFTLKIRSTKLEDSAMYFCASSVAQTSGRREQYFGPGTRLTVT.

This clonotype has only a few counts. The V and J genes are TRBV7-9 and TRBJ1-1, with D possibly TRBD1 on 5 matching bases. Germline values: CDR1 SEHNR, CDR2 FQNEAQ (reference sequence). The CDR3 runs 15 residues. V was pared by 5 bases and J by 3 bases, with 16 bases between. CDR3 sequence (DNA): TGTGCCAGCAGCCCGCAAGCGGGGGTTGACACTGAAGCTTTCTTT. Its translation: CASSPQAGVDTEAFF.

This clonotype was counted ten times or more. The genes are TRBV7-2 and TRBJ1-3; TRBD1 agrees at 7 bases. CDR3 size: 16 residues. Trimming at V came to 5 bases and at J to 0 bases, leaving 7 bases not matched to a gene. Germline CDR1 and CDR2: SGHTA and FQGNSA. The CDR3 nucleotides are TGTGCCAGCAGCCCCAGGACAGGCGACTCTGGAAACACCATATATTTT. Translated: CASSPRTGDSGNTIYF.

The chain employs TRBV24-1 and TRBJ2-2; 12 bases align to TRBD1. With 3 bases clipped from V and 2 bases from J, the junction kept 3 bases outside the gene matches. The CDR3 sequence is 17 residues long. Germline CDR1 is KGHDR and CDR2 is SFDVKD. In DNA form, the CDR3 reads TGTGCCACCAGTGATCTGGGACAGGGGGCAAACACCGGGGAGCTGTTTTTT. It translates to CATSDLGQGANTGELFF.

This clonotype was seen a few times. The chain carries TRBV28 and TRBJ2-7, with D possibly matching TRBD2 (6 bases). Trimming took off 6 bases at V and 4 bases at J, with 19 bases between the two ends. CDR1 and CDR2 (germline): MDHEN, SYDVKM. The CDR3 loop spans 15 amino acids. The CDR3 sequence: CASRGPGLTNYEQYF. CDR3 bases: TGTGCCAGCAGAGGGCCGGGACTGACGAATTACGAGCAGTACTTC.

The gene calls are TRBV11-2 and TRBJ1-3; D not resolved. The CDR3 sequence is 12 residues long. V was pared by 5 bases and J by 5 bases, with 7 bases between. CDR1 is SGHAT, CDR2 FQNNGV, per germline. CDR3 DNA sequence: TGTGCCAGCAGCCCTCTACGAAACACCATATATTTT. Translated: CASSPLRNTIYF.

This sequence joins TRBV20-1 and TRBJ2-2; 9 bases match TRBD2. The germline gives CDR1 DFQATT, CDR2 SNEGSKA (reference sequence). V trimming: 0 bases; J trimming: 4 bases; junction bases outside the gene matches: 6. This CDR3 spans 16 amino acids. CDR3: CSAREASGRITGELFF. CDR3 coding DNA: TGCAGTGCTAGAGAGGCGAGCGGGAGGATCACCGGGGAGCTGTTTTTT.

The chain links TRBV28 to TRBJ2-1, with 8 bases identical to TRBD2. This CDR3 contains 16 residues. In germline, CDR1 is MDHEN, CDR2 SYDVKM. V lost 6 bases, J lost 0 bases, and 7 bases stayed unmatched. CDR3 loop: CASSTGGLSSYNEQFF. The CDR3 DNA follows: TGTGCCAGCAGCACGGGGGGGTTAAGCTCCTACAATGAGCAGTTCTTC.

The chain employs TRBV12-3 or TRBV12-4 and TRBJ1-4, with 10 bases that match TRBD1. V was clipped by 6 bases and J by 6 bases; unmatched bases: 4. The CDR3 contains 14 residues. The CDR3 spells CASSPTGGYEKLFF. The DNA for the CDR3 is TGTGCCAGCAGCCCGACAGGGGGCTATGAAAAACTGTTTTTT.

At least ten counts were recorded for this clonotype. The chain links TRBV10-3 to TRBJ2-7; TRBD1 is a possible D gene (6 bases). CDR1 and CDR2 from the germline V gene are ENHRY and SYGVKD. CDR3 length: 15 residues. With 6 bases removed from V and 1 base from J, the gap between germline ends came to 16 bases. CDR3 in amino acids: CAISYGPQGSYEQYV. As DNA, the CDR3 is TGTGCCATCAGCTATGGGCCCCAGGGGTCCTACGAGCAGTACGTC.

This clonotype was observed once. The gene calls are TRBV5-1 and TRBJ2-1, with 11 bases that match TRBD2. The CDR3 extends over 16 amino acids. Germline V gene sequence: CDR1 SGHRS, CDR2 YFSETQ. Trimming cost V 1 base and J 6 bases; bases outside gene matches: 6. The CDR3 coding sequence is TGCGCCAGCAGCTTGACCCCGGGACTAGCGGTCAATGAGCAGTTCTTC. Amino acids: CASSLTPGLAVNEQFF.